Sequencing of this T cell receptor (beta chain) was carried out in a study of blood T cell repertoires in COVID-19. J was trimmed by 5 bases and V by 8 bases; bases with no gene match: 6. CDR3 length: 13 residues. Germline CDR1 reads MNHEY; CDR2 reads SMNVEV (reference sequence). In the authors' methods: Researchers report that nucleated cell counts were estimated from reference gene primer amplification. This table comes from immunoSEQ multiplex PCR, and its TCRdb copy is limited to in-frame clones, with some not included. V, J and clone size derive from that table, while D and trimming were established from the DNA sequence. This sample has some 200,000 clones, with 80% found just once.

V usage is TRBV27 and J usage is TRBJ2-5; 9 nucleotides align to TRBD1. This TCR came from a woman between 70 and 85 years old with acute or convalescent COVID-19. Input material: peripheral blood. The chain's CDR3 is CASRGQGAETQYF. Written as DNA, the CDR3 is TGTGCCAGCCGGGGACAGGGAGCGGAGACCCAGTACTTC.